The rows below give T cell receptor beta chains drawn from one sample of a study of cytomegalovirus exposure and HLA in healthy donors. Profiled with immunoSEQ multiplex PCR; TCRdb holds only in-frame clones, not every one. This sample carries 65,000 or so clones, roughly 94% of them seen once, and the ten largest clones take 4% to 5.5%. Material for sequencing was PBMCs. These receptors all stem from a man in his late teens or twenties in good health and CMV-seropositive. Each CDR3 is given with its conserved first and last residue. The D gene is left open where the match is weak. Size tells how often a clone was seen (once, few, many) or the class of an expanded clone, and some rows leave it out.

TRBV25-1,TRBD1,.,TRBJ2-1,18,CASSEYQGGQGVPNEQFF,TGTGCCAGCAGTGAATATCAAGGGGGACAGGGGGTTCCCAATGAGCAGTTCTTC
TRBV19,.,.,TRBJ1-4,17,CASSDSGTLATNEKLFF,TGTGCCAGTAGTGATTCCGGGACACTTGCAACTAATGAAAAACTGTTTTTT
TRBV5-6,.,.,TRBJ2-7,13,CASSAGAYYEQYF,TGTGCCAGCAGCGCAGGGGCCTACTACGAGCAGTACTTC
TRBV21-1,.,.,TRBJ2-3,12,CASSNLVDTQYF,TGTGCCAGCAGCAATCTAGTAGATACGCAGTATTTT
TRBV29-1,TRBD1,.,TRBJ1-2,11,CSERTGDGYTF,TGCAGCGAACGGACAGGGGATGGCTACACCTTC
TRBV2,TRBD2,.,TRBJ2-2,17,CASSRERAGGNTGELFF,TGTGCCAGCAGTAGGGAAAGAGCGGGGGGGAACACCGGGGAGCTGTTTTTT
TRBV6-5,TRBD1,.,TRBJ1-1,15,CASSRRTGRITEAFF,TGTGCCAGCAGCCGCAGGACAGGGAGGATTACTGAAGCTTTCTTT
TRBV28,TRBD1,.,TRBJ1-5,14,CASRATGDGQPQHF,TGTGCCAGCAGGGCGACAGGGGACGGTCAGCCCCAGCATTTT
TRBV29-1,.,.,TRBJ2-7,13,CSVDGTQSYEQYF,TGCAGCGTTGACGGGACACAGAGCTACGAGCAGTACTTC
TRBV27,.,.,TRBJ1-1,14,CASSLGGGLTEAFF,TGTGCCAGCAGTTTAGGCGGGGGGCTCACTGAAGCTTTCTTT
TRBV7-2,TRBD2,.,TRBJ2-1,15,CASSRLAGVGNEQFF,TGTGCCAGCAGCCGACTAGCGGGAGTTGGCAATGAGCAGTTCTTC
TRBV7-8,TRBD1,.,TRBJ2-7,13,CASSAGTAYEQYF,TGTGCCAGCAGTGCCGGGACAGCCTACGAGCAGTACTTC
TRBV19,TRBD1,.,TRBJ1-1,14,CASQNRGKDTEAFF,TGTGCCAGTCAGAACAGGGGTAAAGACACTGAAGCTTTCTTT
TRBV4-2,TRBD1,.,TRBJ2-1,15,CASSPTGGSYNEQFF,TGTGCCAGCAGCCCGACAGGGGGCTCCTACAATGAGCAGTTCTTC
TRBV13,.,.,TRBJ2-3,14,CASSLASGTDTQYF,TGTGCCAGCAGCTTAGCTAGCGGCACAGATACGCAGTATTTT
TRBV6-1,.,.,TRBJ1-1,14,CASSDISSGFTAFF,TGTGCCAGCAGTGACATCTCCTCCGGTTTTACGGCTTTCTTT
TRBV7-2,TRBD1,.,TRBJ1-2,19,CASSSGQVIPFYLFHGYTF,TGTGCCAGCAGCTCGGGACAGGTTATACCCTTTTACTTATTCCATGGCTACACCTTC
TRBV5-4,.,once,TRBJ2-2,14,CASSLREVTGELFF,TGTGCCAGCAGCCTTAGAGAAGTCACCGGGGAGCTGTTTTTT
TRBV5-1,TRBD1,.,TRBJ2-2,16,CASSQDRGTNTGELFF,TGCGCCAGCAGCCAGGACAGGGGGACGAACACCGGGGAGCTGTTTTTT
TRBV20-1,.,.,TRBJ1-1,11,CSAGRVTEAFF,TGCAGTGCAGGGAGGGTCACTGAAGCTTTCTTT
TRBV27,TRBD1,once,TRBJ2-2,17,CASSFLRTGGYTGELFF,TGTGCCAGCAGTTTTTTGCGGACAGGGGGCTATACCGGGGAGCTGTTTTTT
TRBV29-1,TRBD1,.,TRBJ1-4,12,CSVRDRDEKLFF,TGCAGCGTCCGGGACAGGGACGAAAAACTGTTTTTT
TRBV7-2,.,.,TRBJ2-7,13,CASSLDFTYEQYF,TGTGCCAGCAGCTTAGATTTCACCTACGAGCAGTACTTC
TRBV2,.,.,TRBJ1-6,14,CASRMSSYNSPLHF,TGTGCCAGCAGGATGAGCTCCTATAATTCACCCCTCCACTTT
TRBV16,TRBD1,.,TRBJ2-1,14,CASSPGTGVKEQFF,TGTGCCAGCAGCCCCGGGACAGGGGTTAAGGAGCAGTTCTTC
TRBV28,.,.,TRBJ2-2,16,CASSLDPRTGAGELFF,TGTGCCAGCAGTTTAGACCCGAGGACGGGAGCTGGGGAGCTGTTTTTT
TRBV4-2,TRBD1,.,TRBJ1-1,15,CAGTKGRQGNTEAFF,TGTGCCGGCACCAAAGGGCGACAGGGTAACACTGAAGCTTTCTTT
TRBV5-1,TRBD2,.,TRBJ2-1,20,CASSLDGTSGSPRIGNEQFF,TGCGCCAGCAGCTTGGATGGGACTAGCGGGAGCCCTAGGATAGGTAATGAGCAGTTCTTC
TRBV20-1,.,.,TRBJ2-3,11,CSATGTDTQYF,TGCAGTGCTACGGGGACAGATACGCAGTATTTT
TRBV9,.,.,TRBJ2-5,12,CASSQGQETQYF,TGTGCCAGCAGCCAGGGCCAAGAGACCCAGTACTTC
TRBV5-6,.,.,TRBJ1-6,14,CASSLGQGNSPLHF,TGTGCCAGCAGCTTGGGTCAGGGGAATTCACCCCTCCACTTT
TRBV27,TRBD1,.,TRBJ2-1,17,CASSLRGTGGTYNEQFF,TGTGCCAGCAGTTTAAGGGGGACAGGGGGGACCTACAATGAGCAGTTCTTC
TRBV6-6,TRBD1,.,TRBJ2-1,14,CASSYRDRDNEQFF,TGTGCCAGCAGTTACCGGGACAGGGATAATGAGCAGTTCTTC
TRBV7-2,TRBD2,.,TRBJ2-1,19,CASSLDLAGGVSSYNEQFF,TGTGCCAGCAGCTTAGACTTAGCGGGGGGAGTAAGCTCCTACAATGAGCAGTTCTTC
TRBV10-3,TRBD1,.,TRBJ2-7,14,CAISWTGGSYEQYF,TGTGCCATCAGTTGGACAGGGGGCTCCTACGAGCAGTACTTC
TRBV27,.,.,TRBJ2-5,14,CASSATGLQETQYF,TGTGCCAGCAGCGCCACAGGGTTGCAAGAGACCCAGTACTTC
TRBV4-3,TRBD2,.,TRBJ2-3,18,CASSPPGLAGEGTDTQYF,TGCGCCAGCAGCCCACCGGGACTAGCGGGAGAGGGCACAGATACGCAGTATTTT
TRBV19,.,.,TRBJ2-7,14,CASSIGGGNYEQYF,TGTGCCAGTAGTATTGGGGGGGGCAACTACGAGCAGTACTTC
TRBV5-8,.,.,TRBJ2-7,14,CASSFRDTSYEQYF,TGTGCCAGCAGCTTCCGGGACACCTCCTACGAGCAGTACTTC
TRBV7-2,TRBD1,.,TRBJ1-2,14,CASSFGTGRYGYTF,TGTGCCAGCAGCTTCGGGACAGGGAGGTATGGCTACACCTTC
TRBV7-2,.,.,TRBJ2-3,14,CASSLMAGGDTQYF,TGTGCCAGCAGCTTAATGGCGGGCGGGGATACGCAGTATTTT
TRBV9,.,.,TRBJ1-1,15,CASSVEEVTNTEAFF,TGTGCCAGCAGCGTAGAGGAGGTGACGAACACTGAAGCTTTCTTT
TRBV5-1,.,.,TRBJ1-1,13,CASSPAEGLGAFF,TGCGCCAGCAGCCCCGCCGAGGGCCTCGGAGCTTTCTTT
TRBV28,TRBD1,.,TRBJ2-1,18,CASSPPQGQGLRGNEQFF,TGTGCCAGCAGTCCCCCACAGGGACAGGGACTTAGGGGTAATGAGCAGTTCTTC
TRBV7-9,TRBD1,.,TRBJ2-1,16,CASSLAGTASYNEQFF,TGTGCCAGCAGCTTAGCGGGGACAGCTTCCTACAATGAGCAGTTCTTC
TRBV4-1,.,.,TRBJ1-6,13,CASSQDSSSPLHF,TGCGCCAGCAGCCAAGATTCATCCTCACCCCTCCACTTT
TRBV28,TRBD2,.,TRBJ2-1,14,CASSLGLALQGVFF,TGTGCCAGCAGTTTAGGACTAGCTCTGCAAGGGGTGTTCTTC